This T cell receptor (beta chain) emerged from a study of T cells in Graves' hyperthyroidism and ophthalmopathy. Study-level information: Once the initial diagnosis was made, peripheral blood was obtained before any treatment.

Regions amplified from RNA transcripts were the TCR beta CDR3 regions. The HTBI primer set served for first-round RT-PCR of the TCR CDR3. MiXCR, run by TCRdb on the multiplex PCR reads, gives a single entry per CDR3 protein. In the table there are fewer than 350,000 distinct CDR3 sequences, around 20% of which are singletons. The CDR3 runs 14 residues. V was shortened by 8 bases and J by 2 bases, with 18 bases between the two germline ends. Per the germline V gene, CDR1 is SQVTM and CDR2 is ANQGSEA. When ophthalmopathy did not progress within 18 months, Graves' hyperthyroidism was considered stable. Study findings and constraints: Most expanded thyroid clonotypes above 0.001 recurred in blood.

This clonotype came up many times. Antigen specificity is unknown. V is TRBV29-1 and J is TRBJ2-5; a possible D gene is TRBD1 (5 bases). This sequence originates from a woman aged 45-59 years with Graves' hyperthyroidism. Input material: blood. The CDR3 DNA follows: TGCAGCTGGGCTGCGACAGCCAGTCAAGAGACCCAGTACTTC. Translating gives CSWAATASQETQYF. The complete variable domain, with remaining parts taken from reference TRBV29-1 and TRBJ2-5, reads SAVISQKPSRDICQRGTSLTIQCQVDSQVTMMFWYRQQPGQSLTLIATANQGSEATYESGFVIDKFPISRPNLTFSTLTVSNMSPEDSSIYLCSWAATASQETQYFGPGTRLLVL.